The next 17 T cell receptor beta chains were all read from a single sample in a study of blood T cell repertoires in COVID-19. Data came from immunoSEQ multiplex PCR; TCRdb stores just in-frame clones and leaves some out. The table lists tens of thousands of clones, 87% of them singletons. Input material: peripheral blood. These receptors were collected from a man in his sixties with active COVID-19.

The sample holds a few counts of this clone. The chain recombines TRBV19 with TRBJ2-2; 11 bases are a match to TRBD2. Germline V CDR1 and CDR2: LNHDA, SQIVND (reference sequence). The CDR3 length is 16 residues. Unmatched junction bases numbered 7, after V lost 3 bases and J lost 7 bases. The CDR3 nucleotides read TGTGCCAGTAGTATCATAGCGGGAGGGCACGACGGGGAGCTGTTTTTT. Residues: CASSIIAGGHDGELFF.

The CDR3 sequence is CASSPGLAGNRELFF. The DNA for the CDR3 is TGTGCCAGCAGTCCGGGACTAGCGGGGAATAGGGAGCTGTTTTTT. The V call is TRBV28, the J call TRBJ2-2, with 13 bases lining up with TRBD2. CDR3 length: 15 residues. V was clipped by 5 bases and J by 9 bases; unmatched bases: 6. The germline CDR1 and CDR2 sequences are MDHEN and SYDVKM.

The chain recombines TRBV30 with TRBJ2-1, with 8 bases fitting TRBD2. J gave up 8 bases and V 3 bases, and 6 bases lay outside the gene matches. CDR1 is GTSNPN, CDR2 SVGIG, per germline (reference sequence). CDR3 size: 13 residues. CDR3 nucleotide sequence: TGTGCCTGGAGGGGACTAGGAATCTATGAGCAGTTCTTC. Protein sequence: CAWRGLGIYEQFF.

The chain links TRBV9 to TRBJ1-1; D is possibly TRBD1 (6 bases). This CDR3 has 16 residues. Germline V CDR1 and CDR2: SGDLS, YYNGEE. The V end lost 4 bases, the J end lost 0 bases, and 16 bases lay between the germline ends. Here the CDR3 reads CASSRGRGAMNTEAFF. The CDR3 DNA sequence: TGTGCCAGCAGCAGGGGGAGGGGTGCCATGAACACTGAAGCTTTCTTT. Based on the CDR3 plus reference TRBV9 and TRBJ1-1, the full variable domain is DSGVTQTPKHLITATGQRVTLRCSPRSGDLSVYWYQQSLDQGLQFLIQYYNGEERAKGNILERFSAQQFPDLHSELNLSSLELGDSALYFCASSRGRGAMNTEAFFGQGTRLTVV.

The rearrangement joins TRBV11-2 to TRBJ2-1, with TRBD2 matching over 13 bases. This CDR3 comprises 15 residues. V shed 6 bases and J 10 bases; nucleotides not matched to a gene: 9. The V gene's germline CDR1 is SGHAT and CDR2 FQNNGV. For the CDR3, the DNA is TGTGCCAGCAGGCGAGCGGGACTAGCGGGACCCGAGCAGTTCTTC. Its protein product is CASRRAGLAGPEQFF.

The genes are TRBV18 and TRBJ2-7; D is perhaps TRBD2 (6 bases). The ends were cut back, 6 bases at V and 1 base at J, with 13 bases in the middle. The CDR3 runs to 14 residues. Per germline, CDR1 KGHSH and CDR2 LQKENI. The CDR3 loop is CASSPGAGSYEQYF. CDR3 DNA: TGTGCCAGCTCCCCCGGGGCGGGGTCCTACGAGCAGTACTTC. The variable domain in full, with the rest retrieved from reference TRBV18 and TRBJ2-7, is NAGVMQNPRHLVRRRGQEARLRCSPMKGHSHVYWYRQLPEEGLKFMVYLQKENIIDESGMPKERFSAEFPKEGPSILRIQQVVRGDSAAYFCASSPGAGSYEQYFGPGTRLTVT.

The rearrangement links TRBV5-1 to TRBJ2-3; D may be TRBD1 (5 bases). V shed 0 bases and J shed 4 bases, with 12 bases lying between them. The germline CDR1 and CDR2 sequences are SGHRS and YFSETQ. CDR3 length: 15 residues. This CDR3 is CASSLGDSPADTQYF. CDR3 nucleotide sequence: TGCGCCAGCAGCTTGGGCGACAGCCCCGCAGATACGCAGTATTTT.

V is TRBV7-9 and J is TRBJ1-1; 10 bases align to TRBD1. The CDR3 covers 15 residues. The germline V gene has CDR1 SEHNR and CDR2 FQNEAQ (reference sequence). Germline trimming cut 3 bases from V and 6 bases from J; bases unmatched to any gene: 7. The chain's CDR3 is CASSLQTGGTAEAFF. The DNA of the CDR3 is TGTGCCAGCAGCTTGCAGACAGGGGGCACGGCTGAAGCTTTCTTT.

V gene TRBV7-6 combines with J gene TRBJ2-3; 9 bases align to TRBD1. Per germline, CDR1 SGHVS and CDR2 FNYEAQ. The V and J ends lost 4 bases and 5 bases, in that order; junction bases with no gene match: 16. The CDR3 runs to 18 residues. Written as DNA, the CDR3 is TGTGCCAGCAGCTGGGGAGGGACAACAGGGGGCCGGGGAGATACGCAGTATTTT. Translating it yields CASSWGGTTGGRGDTQYF.

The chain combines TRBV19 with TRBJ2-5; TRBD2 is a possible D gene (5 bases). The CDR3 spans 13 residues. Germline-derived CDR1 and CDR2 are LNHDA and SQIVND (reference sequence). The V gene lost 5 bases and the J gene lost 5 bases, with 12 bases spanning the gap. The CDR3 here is CASSPRGWETQYF. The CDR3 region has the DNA TGTGCCAGTAGTCCCCGCGGGTGGGAGACCCAGTACTTC.

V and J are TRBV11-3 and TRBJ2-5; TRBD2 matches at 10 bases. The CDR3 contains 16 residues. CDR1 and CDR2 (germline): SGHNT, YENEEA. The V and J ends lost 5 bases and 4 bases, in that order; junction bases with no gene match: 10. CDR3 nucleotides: TGTGCCAGCAGCCTACGGGCTAGCGGGAGCGTAGAGACCCAGTACTTC. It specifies CASSLRASGSVETQYF.

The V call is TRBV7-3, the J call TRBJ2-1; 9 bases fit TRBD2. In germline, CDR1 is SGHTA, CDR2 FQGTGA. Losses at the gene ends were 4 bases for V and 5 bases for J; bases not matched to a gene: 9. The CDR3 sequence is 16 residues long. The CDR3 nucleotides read TGTGCCAGCAGCTCCCCCGGGACTAGCACACACAATGAGCAGTTCTTC. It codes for CASSSPGTSTHNEQFF.

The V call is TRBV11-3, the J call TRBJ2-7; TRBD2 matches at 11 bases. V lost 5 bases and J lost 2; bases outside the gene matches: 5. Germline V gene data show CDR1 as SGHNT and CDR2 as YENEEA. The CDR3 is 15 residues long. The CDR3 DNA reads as TGTGCCAGCAGCATTGCTAGCGGGGGGACCTACGAGCAGTACTTC. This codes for CASSIASGGTYEQYF.

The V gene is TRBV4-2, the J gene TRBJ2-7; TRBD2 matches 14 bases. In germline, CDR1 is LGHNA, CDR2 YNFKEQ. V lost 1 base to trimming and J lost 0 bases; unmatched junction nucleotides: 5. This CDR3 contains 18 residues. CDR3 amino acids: CASSQGPGLAGVSYEQYF. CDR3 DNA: TGTGCCAGCAGCCAAGGCCCGGGACTAGCGGGAGTCTCCTACGAGCAGTACTTC.

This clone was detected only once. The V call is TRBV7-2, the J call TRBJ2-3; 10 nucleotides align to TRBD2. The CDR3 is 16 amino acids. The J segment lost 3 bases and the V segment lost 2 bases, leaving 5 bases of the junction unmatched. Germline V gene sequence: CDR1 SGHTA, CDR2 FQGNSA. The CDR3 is CASSLHSGGLTDTQYF. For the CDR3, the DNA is TGTGCCAGCAGCTTACATAGCGGGGGGCTAACAGATACGCAGTATTTT.

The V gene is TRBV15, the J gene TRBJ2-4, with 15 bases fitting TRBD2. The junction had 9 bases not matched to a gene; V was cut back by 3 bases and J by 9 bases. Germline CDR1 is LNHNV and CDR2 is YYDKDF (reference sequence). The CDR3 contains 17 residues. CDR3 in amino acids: CATSSPSGTSGRSIQYF. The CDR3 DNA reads TGTGCCACCAGCAGTCCCTCCGGGACTAGCGGGAGGAGCATTCAGTACTTC.

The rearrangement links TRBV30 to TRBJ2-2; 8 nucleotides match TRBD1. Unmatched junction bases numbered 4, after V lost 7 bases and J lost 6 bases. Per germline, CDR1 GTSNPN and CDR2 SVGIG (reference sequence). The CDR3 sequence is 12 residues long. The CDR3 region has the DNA TGTGCCTACTACAGGGGGGCCGGGGAGCTGTTTTTT. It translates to CAYYRGAGELFF.